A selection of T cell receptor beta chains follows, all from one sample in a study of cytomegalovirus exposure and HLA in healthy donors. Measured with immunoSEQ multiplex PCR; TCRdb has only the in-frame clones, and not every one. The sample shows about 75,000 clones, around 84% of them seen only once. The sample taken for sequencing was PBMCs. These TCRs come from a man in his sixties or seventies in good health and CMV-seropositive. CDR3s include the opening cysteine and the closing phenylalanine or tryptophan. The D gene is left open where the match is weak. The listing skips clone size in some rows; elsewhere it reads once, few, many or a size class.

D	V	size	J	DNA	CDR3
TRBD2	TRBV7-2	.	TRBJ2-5	TGTGCCAGCAGCTTAGTTTTTCTAGCGGGGGGGCTTAGAGAGACCCAGTACTTC	CASSLVFLAGGLRETQYF
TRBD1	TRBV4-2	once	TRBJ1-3	TGTGCCAGCAGCCAAGAAAGGACAGGGGTTGGAAACACCATATATTTT	CASSQERTGVGNTIYF
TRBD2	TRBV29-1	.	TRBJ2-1	TGCAGCGCCTCTGAAAGCGGGAGTATTCCCTACAATGAGCAGTTCTTC	CSASESGSIPYNEQFF
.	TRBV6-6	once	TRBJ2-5	TGTGCCAGCAGCGAACAGGGTGCGGCCCAGTACTTC	CASSEQGAAQYF
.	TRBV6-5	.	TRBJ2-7	TGTGCCAGCAACGACAAACCCCACTCCTACGAGCAGTACTTC	CASNDKPHSYEQYF
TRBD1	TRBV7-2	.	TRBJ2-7	TGTGCCAGCAGCTTCGGGACAGGGGGTCCATACGAGCAGTACTTC	CASSFGTGGPYEQYF
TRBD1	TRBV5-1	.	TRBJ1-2	TGCGCCAGCAGCCCGCTCCCCCCGGGAACAGGGGGCCGCTATGGCTACACCTTC	CASSPLPPGTGGRYGYTF
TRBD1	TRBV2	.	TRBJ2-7	TGTGCCAGCAACACAGGGGAACTCTACGAGCAGTACTTC	CASNTGELYEQYF
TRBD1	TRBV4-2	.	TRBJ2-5	TGTGCCAGCAGCCAAGATGTCCCAGGGGGCGCGATGGAGACCCAGTACTTC	CASSQDVPGGAMETQYF
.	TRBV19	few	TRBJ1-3	TGTGCCAGTAGTATTCTGGGAAACACCATATATTTT	CASSILGNTIYF
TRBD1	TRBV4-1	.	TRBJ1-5	TGCGCCAGCAGCCAAGTACGCGACAGGGATAATCAGCCCCAGCATTTT	CASSQVRDRDNQPQHF
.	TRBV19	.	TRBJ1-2	TGTGCCAGTACCAGGGACACGAACTATGGCTACACCTTC	CASTRDTNYGYTF
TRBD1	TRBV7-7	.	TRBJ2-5	TGTGCCAGCAGCATCCAGACAGGGAACCAAGAGACCCAGTACTTC	CASSIQTGNQETQYF
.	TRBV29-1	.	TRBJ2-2	TGCAGCGCCTGGACAGCCGGGGAGCTGTTTTTT	CSAWTAGELFF
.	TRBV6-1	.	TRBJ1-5	TGTGCCAGCAGTGGGCCAAACCGTAATCAGCCCCAGCATTTT	CASSGPNRNQPQHF
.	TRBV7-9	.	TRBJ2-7	TGTGCCAGCAGCTTAGCCACAGGGACCTCCTACGAGCAGTACTTC	CASSLATGTSYEQYF
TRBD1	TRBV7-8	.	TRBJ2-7	TGTGCCAGCAGCTTCAACCGGGACAGGGGGTACGAGCAGTACTTC	CASSFNRDRGYEQYF
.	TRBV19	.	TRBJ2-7	TGTGCCAGTAGTGTGTCAGGACGGGGATCCTACGAGCAGTACTTC	CASSVSGRGSYEQYF
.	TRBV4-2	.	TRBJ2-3	TGTGCCAGCAGCCCGGATGGGGGCGGAGCCAGCACAGATACGCAGTATTTT	CASSPDGGGASTDTQYF
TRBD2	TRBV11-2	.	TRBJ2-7	TGTGCCAGCAGCCTTAGCGGGATTAGCTCCTACGAGCAGTACTTC	CASSLSGISSYEQYF
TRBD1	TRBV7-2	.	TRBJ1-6	TGTGCCAGCACCACAGGGGAGAGGAATTCACCCCTCCACTTT	CASTTGERNSPLHF
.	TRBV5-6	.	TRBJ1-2	TGTGCCAGCAGCTTGAGGCGGAACTATGGCTACACCTTC	CASSLRRNYGYTF
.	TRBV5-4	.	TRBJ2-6	TGTGCCAGCAGCTTGGGAGGAGCAGTAGTCTCTGGGGCCAACGTCCTGACTTTC	CASSLGGAVVSGANVLTF
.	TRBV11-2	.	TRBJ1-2	TGTGCCAGCAGCTTTATAAGGGAGGGAGGCTACACCTTC	CASSFIREGGYTF
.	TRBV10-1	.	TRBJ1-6	TGCGCCAGCAGCCCCGGGAGTCGTCTGTCACCCCTCCACTTT	CASSPGSRLSPLHF
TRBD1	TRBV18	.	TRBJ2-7	TGTGCCAGCTCACCATTCGACAGGGACCACGAGCAGTACTTC	CASSPFDRDHEQYF
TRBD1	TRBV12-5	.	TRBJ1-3	TGTGCTAGTGGTGGACAGGGGGCCTCTCTCTCTGGAAACACCATATATTTT	CASGGQGASLSGNTIYF
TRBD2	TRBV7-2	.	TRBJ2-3	TGTGCCAGCAGCTTAGAGATAGCGGGGGGGCCGGATACGCAGTATTTT	CASSLEIAGGPDTQYF